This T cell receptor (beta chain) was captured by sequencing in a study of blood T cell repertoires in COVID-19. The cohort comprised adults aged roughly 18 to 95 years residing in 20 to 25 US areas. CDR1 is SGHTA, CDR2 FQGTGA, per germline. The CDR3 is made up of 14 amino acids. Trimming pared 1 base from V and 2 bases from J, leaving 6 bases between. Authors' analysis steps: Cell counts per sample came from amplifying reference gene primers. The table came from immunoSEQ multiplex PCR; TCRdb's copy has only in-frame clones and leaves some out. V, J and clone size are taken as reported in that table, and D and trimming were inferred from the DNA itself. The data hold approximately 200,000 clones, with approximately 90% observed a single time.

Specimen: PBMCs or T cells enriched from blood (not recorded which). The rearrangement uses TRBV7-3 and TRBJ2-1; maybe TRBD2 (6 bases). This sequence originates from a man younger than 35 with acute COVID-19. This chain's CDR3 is CASSLRGAYNEQFF. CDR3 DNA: TGTGCCAGCAGCTTAAGGGGGGCCTACAATGAGCAGTTCTTC.